The clone carrying this TCR beta chain was recorded many times. The antigen is unknown. The CDR3 has 12 residues. V was shortened by 3 bases and J by 11 bases, with 13 bases between the two germline ends. CDR1 and CDR2 from the germline V gene are MGHDK and SYGVNS. A single record per CDR3 protein comes from TCRdb applying MiXCR to the RT-PCR reads. This sample has 610,000 or so distinct CDR3 sequences, with around 13% found just once. The data originate from a study of response to subunit inactivated influenza vaccine. Study-level findings and limits: T cells newly recruited by each seasonal influenza vaccination are few, the authors suggested.

The clonotype was recovered from a man between 50 and 59 years old who received an inactivated influenza vaccine. The V gene is TRBV25-1, the J gene TRBJ1-1, with a tentative D call TRBD1 (6 bases). The input for sequencing was PBMCs from blood, taken 12 days after vaccination. Here the CDR3 DNA reads TGTGCCAGCAGTGAGGTCGGGGGGCTGGCTTTCTTT. Amino acid sequence: CASSEVGGLAFF. The full variable domain, with the rest looked up from reference TRBV25-1 and TRBJ1-1, is EADIYQTPRYLVIGTGKKITLECSQTMGHDKMYWYQQDPGMELHLIHYSYGVNSTEKGDLSSESTVSRIRTEHFPLTLESARPSHTSQYLCASSEVGGLAFFGQGTRLTVV.